This T cell receptor beta chain is from a study of T cells after yellow fever vaccination. This clonotype turned up a few times. TCRdb ran MiXCR on the 5' RACE reads and lists one entry per CDR3 protein. The profile shows about 550,000 distinct CDR3 sequences, over 15% of them singletons. The CDR3 consists of 16 residues. CDR1 and CDR2 from the germline V gene are LGHNA and YSLEER. The ends were cut back, 0 bases at V and 4 bases at J, with 12 bases in the middle. The V call is TRBV4-3, the J call TRBJ2-2; the D is unclear. This receptor was obtained from a man between 25 and 39 years old who received the YFV17D yellow fever vaccine. The sample was PBMCs, taken 15 days after the yellow fever booster vaccination. The CDR3 DNA is TGCGCCAGCAGCCAAGATCCCCCGGGCCCCACCGGGGAGCTGTTTTTT. Encoded protein: CASSQDPPGPTGELFF.